Reported below is one TCR beta chain. Its antigen is still unknown. No base quality information exists; no much larger clone differs at one position. The CDR3 goes from the cysteine to the phenylalanine over 13 residues. Just CDR3 DNA is preserved here, 39 bases in frame from base 1. The germline V gene yields MNHNS for CDR1 and SASEGT for CDR2. Trimming leaves V shorter by 6 bases and J shorter by 4 bases, with the junction holding 3 bases beyond the gene matches. The data were obtained in a study of cytomegalovirus exposure and HLA in healthy donors (dated by TCRdb to 2015 to 2018). With respect to the entire study: According to a later analysis, the roughly 120 validation repertoires were produced on the same platform as the 666 repertoires of the first cohort. Along with the approximately 670-subject first cohort, a separate validation cohort of around 110 different subjects was used. High-throughput TCR immunosequencing, statistical association of individual TCRs with disease status, and machine learning were combined to predict cytomegalovirus infection status. The study aimed to test whether cataloging public T cell receptors could reveal signatures of past pathogen exposure.

Donors formed part of the validation cohort, which comprised 120 subjects and was distinct from the first cohort of 666 subjects. Receptor amplification or capture employed the immunoSEQ multiplex PCR assay. The study's processing was this. A statistical classification framework was developed to diagnose cytomegalovirus status using the catalog of TCR beta chain sequences. TCRdb re-hosts the immuneACCESS table, in-frame sequences only. Its copies lack some clones; in the studies checked, an unresolved V gene accounts for under half of them, and the cause for the rest is not known. V and J calls plus clone size are reproduced from that table; the DNA served to infer D and trimming. In all, the sample holds 170,000 or so clones, and 85% of those were seen once. The top ten constitute around a sixth of the sample. Beyond this particular receptor, the publication reports: Subsequent analysis determined that TCRs grouped into clusters in the first cohort also showed a tendency toward co-occurrence across the approximately 110 validation repertoires, and approximately 93% of cluster scores exceeded 0. Across donors, most TCR sequences were observed very rarely, whereas some public TCRs were present in many individuals. The classifier was reported to diagnose cytomegalovirus status with high specificity and sensitivity in both the original and validation cohorts. All 120 or so repertoires were used to score co-occurrence in the validation cohort in a later analysis, because that analysis had no HLA typing for the cohort. The study gave a list of about 170 TCR beta chains associated with cytomegalovirus. Three of the identified cytomegalovirus-associated TCR beta chains were confirmed in vitro to be specific for cytomegalovirus antigens. According to the authors, the approach could potentially be generalized to other disease states and immunological phenotypes.

Sequencing input: PBMCs. Recombination linked TRBV6-1 to TRBJ1-5; 7 bases in the junction line up with TRBD1. This TCR was recovered from a man between 18 and 29 years old in good health and CMV-seropositive. CDR3 sequence: CASRRDSNQPQHF. The DNA sequence follows: TGTGCCAGCAGGAGGGACAGTAATCAGCCCCAGCATTTT.